The 9 T cell receptor beta chains given below trace back to one sample, sequenced in a study of T cell repertoires in cytomegalovirus infection. Their target antigens are unknown. TCRdb called the reads again in MiXCR, with one record for every CDR3 protein. The sample has about 920,000 distinct CDR3 sequences; about a third are singletons. The material was cultured CD8+ T cells from PBMCs, obtained from culture after CMV antigen stimulation. The receptors here all came from a human donor in good health (CMV status not recorded). Some clones in this sample may be carry-over from other donors' samples.

The chain combines TRBV10-3 with TRBJ2-1; D unclear. This CDR3 has 14 residues. Deletions cut 5 bases from V and 0 bases from J, with 8 bases between. Germline V gives CDR1 ENHRY, CDR2 SYGVKD. The CDR3 reads CAISSASSYNEQFF. The CDR3 nucleotides read TGTGCCATCAGTTCGGCGAGCTCCTACAATGAGCAGTTCTTC.

V and J are TRBV7-9 and TRBJ2-4; D may be TRBD1 or TRBD2 (5 bases each). Germline CDR1 and CDR2: SEHNR and FQNEAQ (reference sequence). CDR3 size: 17 residues. V was pared by 2 bases and J by 4 bases, with 18 bases between. The CDR3 protein is CASSLFGAETQKNIQYF. CDR3 nucleotides: TGTGCCAGCAGCTTATTCGGGGCCGAGACGCAGAAAAACATTCAGTACTTC.

This clonotype has only a few counts. The rearrangement uses TRBV7-6 and TRBJ2-1; TRBD2 agrees at 10 bases. V dropped 4 bases and J dropped 7; count of bases not matched to a gene: 4. The CDR3 is 14 residues long. The germline V gene encodes CDR1 SGHVS and CDR2 FNYEAQ. DNA of the CDR3: TGTGCCAGCAGCTCGCAGGGACTAGCGAATGAGCAGTTCTTC. This encodes CASSSQGLANEQFF.

This clonotype has ten or more counts. The genes are TRBV12-3 or TRBV12-4 and TRBJ2-1; D gene ambiguous. This CDR3 region has 14 residues. Deletions cut 3 bases from V and 4 bases from J, with 10 bases between. In DNA, the CDR3 is TGTGCCAGCAGTTTGGGAAAAAGGTACAATGAGCAGTTCTTC. Its translation is CASSLGKRYNEQFF.

The J gene is TRBJ2-3, the V gene TRBV6-1; a possible D gene is TRBD1 (6 bases). The CDR3 has 17 residues. The V gene's germline CDR1 is MNHNS and CDR2 SASEGT. Trimming left V 2 bases short and J 2 bases short, with 17 bases between. The CDR3 here is CASSERGWAEPTDTQYF. Written as DNA, the CDR3 is TGTGCCAGCAGTGAAAGGGGGTGGGCCGAACCCACAGATACGCAGTATTTT.

The V and J genes are TRBV27 and TRBJ2-1; a possible D gene is TRBD1 (6 bases). CDR1 is MNHEY, CDR2 SMNVEV, per germline (reference sequence). The CDR3 has 14 amino acids. Trimming stripped 6 bases from V and 8 bases from J, with 17 bases between. DNA for the CDR3: TGTGCCAGCAGATTCAGGTCAGGGGTCGATGAGCAGTTCTTC. Translating it yields CASRFRSGVDEQFF.

This clonotype was recorded a few times. The chain carries TRBV2 and TRBJ2-7, with D maybe TRBD2 (5 bases). The CDR3 consists of 13 residues. Germline CDR1 reads SNHLY; CDR2 reads FYNNEI. V was shortened by 8 bases and J by 5 bases, with 16 bases between the two germline ends. CDR3 region: CASCLGSGNEQYF. The CDR3 DNA reads as TGTGCCAGCTGCTTGGGGTCGGGGAACGAGCAGTACTTC.

V and J are TRBV7-2 and TRBJ2-7; D ambiguous. Per the germline V gene, CDR1 is SGHTA and CDR2 is FQGNSA. The germline V and J ends were trimmed by 2 bases and 4 bases, with 12 bases remaining between them. This CDR3 contains 14 residues. CDR3 DNA: TGTGCCAGCAGCTTATATCCAGAGATATACGAGCAGTACGTC. Translated: CASSLYPEIYEQYV.

The table lists this clonotype with a count of one. The J gene is TRBJ2-7, the V gene TRBV7-2; 7 positions match TRBD2. The CDR3 extends over 15 amino acids. J gave up 6 bases and V 5 bases, and 13 bases lay outside the gene matches. The germline CDR1 and CDR2 sequences are SGHTA and FQGNSA. The CDR3 nucleotides read TGTGCCAGCAGCCTGGTGGGAGGGAAGGTTCGCGAGCAGTACTTC. It encodes CASSLVGGKVREQYF.